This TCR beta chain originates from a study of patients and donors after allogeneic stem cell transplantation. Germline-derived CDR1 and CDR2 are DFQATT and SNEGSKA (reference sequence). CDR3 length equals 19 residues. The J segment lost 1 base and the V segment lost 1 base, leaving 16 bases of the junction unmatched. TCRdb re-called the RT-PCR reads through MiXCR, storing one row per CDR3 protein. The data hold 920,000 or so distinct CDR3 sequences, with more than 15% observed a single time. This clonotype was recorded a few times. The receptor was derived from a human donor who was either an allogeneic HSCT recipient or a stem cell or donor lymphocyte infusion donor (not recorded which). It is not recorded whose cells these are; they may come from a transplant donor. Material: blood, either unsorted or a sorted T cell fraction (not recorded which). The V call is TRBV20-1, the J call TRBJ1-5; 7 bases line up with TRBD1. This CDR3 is CSARGNRGSWDISNQPQHF. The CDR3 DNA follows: TGCAGTGCTAGAGGGAACAGGGGCTCGTGGGACATCAGCAATCAGCCCCAGCATTTT.